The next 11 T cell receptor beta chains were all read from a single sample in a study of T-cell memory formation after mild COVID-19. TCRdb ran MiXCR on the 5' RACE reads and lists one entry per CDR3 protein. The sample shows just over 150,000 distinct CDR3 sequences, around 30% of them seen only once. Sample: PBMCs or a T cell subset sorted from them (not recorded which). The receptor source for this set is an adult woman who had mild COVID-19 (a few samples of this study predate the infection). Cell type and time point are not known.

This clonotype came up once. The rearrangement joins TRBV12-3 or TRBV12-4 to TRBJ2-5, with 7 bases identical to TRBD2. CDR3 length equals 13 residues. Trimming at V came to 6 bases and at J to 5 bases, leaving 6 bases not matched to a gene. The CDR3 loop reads CASRKAAGETQYF. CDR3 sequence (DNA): TGTGCCAGCAGAAAAGCAGCGGGGGAGACCCAGTACTTC.

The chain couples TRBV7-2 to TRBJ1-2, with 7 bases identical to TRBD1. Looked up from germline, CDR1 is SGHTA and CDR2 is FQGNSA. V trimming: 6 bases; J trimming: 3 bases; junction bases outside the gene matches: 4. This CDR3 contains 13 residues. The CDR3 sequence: CASRSTGYYGYTF. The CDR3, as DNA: TGTGCCAGCAGGTCGACAGGGTACTATGGCTACACCTTC.

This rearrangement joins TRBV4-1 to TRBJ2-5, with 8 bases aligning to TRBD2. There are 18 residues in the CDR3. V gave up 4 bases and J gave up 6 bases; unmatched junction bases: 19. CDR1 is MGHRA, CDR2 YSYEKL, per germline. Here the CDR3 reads CASSLLVSTGGAKKTQYF. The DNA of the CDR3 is TGCGCCAGCAGCCTATTAGTCTCTACCGGGGGGGCCAAAAAGACCCAGTACTTC.

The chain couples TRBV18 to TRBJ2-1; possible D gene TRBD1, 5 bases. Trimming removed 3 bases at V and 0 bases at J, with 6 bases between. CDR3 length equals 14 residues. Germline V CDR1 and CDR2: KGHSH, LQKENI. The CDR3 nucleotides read TGTGCCAGCTCACCGCAGGGCTCCTACAATGAGCAGTTCTTC. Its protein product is CASSPQGSYNEQFF.

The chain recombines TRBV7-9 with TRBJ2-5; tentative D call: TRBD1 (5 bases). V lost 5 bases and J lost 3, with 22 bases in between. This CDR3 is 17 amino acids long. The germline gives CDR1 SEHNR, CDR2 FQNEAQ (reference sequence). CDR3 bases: TGTGCCAGCAGCCTCGGCAAATTTGGACATTTAGAAGAGACCCAGTACTTC. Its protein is CASSLGKFGHLEETQYF.

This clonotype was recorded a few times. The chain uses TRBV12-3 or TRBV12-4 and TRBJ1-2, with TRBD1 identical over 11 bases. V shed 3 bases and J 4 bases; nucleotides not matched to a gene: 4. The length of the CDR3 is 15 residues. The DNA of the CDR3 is TGTGCCAGCAGTTTTAGGACAGGGGGCGGCTATGGCTACACCTTC. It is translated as CASSFRTGGGYGYTF.

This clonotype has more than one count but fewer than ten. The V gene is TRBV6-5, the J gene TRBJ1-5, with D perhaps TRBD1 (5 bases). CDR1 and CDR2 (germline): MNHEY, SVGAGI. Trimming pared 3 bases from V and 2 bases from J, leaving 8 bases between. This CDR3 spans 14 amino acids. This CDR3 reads CASSYRGGNQPQHF. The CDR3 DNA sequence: TGTGCCAGCAGTTATAGGGGAGGCAATCAGCCCCAGCATTTT.

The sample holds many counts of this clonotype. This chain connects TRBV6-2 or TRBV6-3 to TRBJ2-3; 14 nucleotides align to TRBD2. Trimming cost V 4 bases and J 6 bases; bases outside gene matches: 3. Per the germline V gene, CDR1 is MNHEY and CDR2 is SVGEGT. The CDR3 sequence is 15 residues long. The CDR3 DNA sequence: TGTGCCAGCAGTTTGGGACTAGCGGGAGTGGATACGCAGTATTTT. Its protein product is CASSLGLAGVDTQYF.

The CDR3 protein is CASSYHFSGATYNEQFF. The CDR3 bases are TGTGCCAGCAGTTACCACTTTAGCGGGGCTACATACAATGAGCAGTTCTTC. This chain links TRBV6-2 or TRBV6-3 with TRBJ2-1; 8 bases match TRBD2. Germline V CDR1 and CDR2: MNHEY, SVGEGT. The CDR3 contains 17 residues. Trimming at V came to 2 bases and at J to 4 bases, leaving 10 bases not matched to a gene.

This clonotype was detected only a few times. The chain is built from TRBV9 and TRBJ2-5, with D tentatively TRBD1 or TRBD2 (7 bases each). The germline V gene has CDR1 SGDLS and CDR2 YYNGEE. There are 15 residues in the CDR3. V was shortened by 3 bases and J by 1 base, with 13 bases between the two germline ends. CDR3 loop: CASSEGAGVQETQYF. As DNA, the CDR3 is TGTGCCAGCAGCGAGGGGGCGGGGGTCCAAGAGACCCAGTACTTC.

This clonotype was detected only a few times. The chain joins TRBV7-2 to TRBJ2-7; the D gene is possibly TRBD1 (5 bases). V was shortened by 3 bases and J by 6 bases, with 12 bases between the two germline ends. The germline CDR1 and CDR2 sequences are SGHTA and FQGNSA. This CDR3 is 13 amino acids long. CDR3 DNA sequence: TGTGCCAGCAGCTTTCACAGGACCGGCGAGCAGTACTTC. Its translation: CASSFHRTGEQYF.